Shown below are 29 T cell receptor beta chains from a single sample sequenced in a study of cytomegalovirus exposure and HLA in healthy donors. PCR involved 60 Vbeta and 13 Jbeta primers. The table came from immunoSEQ multiplex PCR; TCRdb's copy has only in-frame clones and leaves some out. This specimen shows some 110,000 clones; the ten leading clones hold approximately 2.6%. The sequenced sample consisted of PBMCs. The receptors come from a man younger than 45 in good health and CMV-seronegative.

V and J are TRBV21-1 and TRBJ1-1. TRBV21-1 is assigned pseudogene status. The CDR3 is made up of 16 amino acids. The CDR3 region is CASSEGLGGRYTEAFF. For the CDR3, the DNA is TGTGCCAGCAGCGAGGGCTTGGGGGGGAGGTACACTGAAGCTTTCTTT.

The gene calls are TRBV30 and TRBJ2-5; TRBD1 matches at 11 bases. The CDR3 has 15 residues. From germline, CDR1 is GTSNPN and CDR2 SVGIG (reference sequence). V gave up 1 base and J gave up 9 bases; unmatched junction bases: 10. As DNA, the CDR3 is TGTGCCTGGAGTGCCAGGACAGGGGGCGTGTGGGCCCAGTACTTC. This sequence encodes CAWSARTGGVWAQYF. The entire variable domain, with the rest obtained from reference TRBV30 and TRBJ2-5, is as follows: SQTIHQWPATLVQPVGSPLSLECTVEGTSNPNLYWYRQAAGRGLQLLFYSVGIGQISSEVPQNLSASRPQDRQFILSSKKLLLSDSGFYLCAWSARTGGVWAQYFGPGTRLLVL.

This chain joins TRBV5-5 and TRBJ2-5, with D possibly matching TRBD1 (6 bases). Germline CDR1 SGHKS, CDR2 YYEKEE (reference sequence). V was cut by 5 bases and J by 2 bases, with 10 bases left in between. The CDR3 covers 13 residues. In DNA form, the CDR3 reads TGTGCCAGCAGTCGACAGGAACAAGAGACCCAGTACTTC. Translating gives CASSRQEQETQYF.

The chain links TRBV14 to TRBJ2-1; 8 bases are shared with TRBD2. In germline, CDR1 is SGHDN, CDR2 FVKESK. V lost 0 bases to trimming and J lost 0 bases; unmatched junction nucleotides: 13. There are 20 residues in the CDR3. The CDR3 spells CASSQDRGTSGSSSYNEQFF. The CDR3 DNA sequence: TGTGCCAGCAGCCAAGATCGGGGAACGAGCGGGAGTTCCTCCTACAATGAGCAGTTCTTC.

The chain couples TRBV6-5 to TRBJ1-6, with 9 bases identical to TRBD1. The CDR3 consists of 15 residues. After removal of 5 bases from V and 10 bases from J, the junction contained 9 bases not matched to a gene. The germline CDR1 and CDR2 sequences are MNHEY and SVGAGI. In DNA, the CDR3 is TGTGCCAGCAGTCGAACAGGGGGCGCTGGGTCACCCCTCCACTTT. As protein: CASSRTGGAGSPLHF.

The chain carries TRBV2 and TRBJ1-4, with 7 bases fitting TRBD1. The germline CDR1 and CDR2 sequences are SNHLY and FYNNEI. V shed 11 bases, J shed 0 bases, and the junction held 6 bases outside the gene matches. The CDR3 loop spans 14 amino acids. The DNA of the CDR3 is TGTGCCTCACAGGGGTTAGCAACTAATGAAAAACTGTTTTTT. Protein sequence: CASQGLATNEKLFF.

The DNA of the CDR3 is TGTGCCAGCAGTTTTCAGGGGACTGAAGCTTTCTTT. Translated, it gives CASSFQGTEAFF. The chain couples TRBV28 to TRBJ1-1; D is perhaps TRBD1 (6 bases). The CDR3 consists of 12 residues. The V gene lost 3 bases and the J gene lost 5 bases, with 7 bases spanning the gap. Germline CDR1 MDHEN, CDR2 SYDVKM. The full variable domain, its missing parts supplied by reference TRBV28 and TRBJ1-1, is DVKVTQSSRYLVKRTGEKVFLECVQDMDHENMFWYRQDPGLGLRLIYFSYDVKMKEKGDIPEGYSVSREKKERFSLILESASTNQTSMYLCASSFQGTEAFFGQGTRLTVV.

This chain uses TRBV5-1 with TRBJ1-2; the D gene is possibly TRBD1 (6 bases). CDR3 length: 14 amino acids. Germline V gene sequence: CDR1 SGHRS, CDR2 YFSETQ. V was clipped by 4 bases and J by 4 bases, with 14 bases between them. CDR3 in amino acids: CASSDAGVSYGYTF. Written as DNA, the CDR3 is TGCGCCAGCAGCGATGCAGGGGTGAGCTATGGCTACACCTTC.

The chain is built from TRBV6-5 and TRBJ2-7; the match to TRBD1 covers 7 bases. Germline loops: CDR1 MNHEY, CDR2 SVGAGI. Trimming at V came to 8 bases and at J to 7 bases, leaving 17 bases not matched to a gene. This CDR3 spans 15 amino acids. The CDR3 DNA is TGTGCCAGCCAGCCCCGGGACAGCGGTTCTGGGGAGCAGTACTTC. Residues: CASQPRDSGSGEQYF.

The chain combines TRBV28 with TRBJ2-4, with TRBD2 matching over 8 bases. Germline CDR1 and CDR2: MDHEN and SYDVKM. The CDR3 contains 14 residues. V lost 5 bases and J lost 8; bases outside the gene matches: 8. Here the CDR3 reads CASSSGRKEDIQYF. CDR3 nucleotides: TGTGCCAGCAGTAGCGGGAGAAAGGAGGACATTCAGTACTTC.

The chain links TRBV6-1 to TRBJ1-1, with TRBD1 identical over 12 bases. CDR1 is MNHNS, CDR2 SASEGT, per germline. The CDR3 has 16 amino acids. Trimming at V came to 4 bases and at J to 1 base, leaving 4 bases not matched to a gene. CDR3 DNA: TGTGCCAGCAGTGGGGGACAGGGGGCCCGGAACACTGAAGCTTTCTTT. This translates into CASSGGQGARNTEAFF.

The chain has TRBV5-1 and TRBJ1-2; D call uncertain. V gave up 0 bases and J gave up 0 bases, with 15 bases separating them. This CDR3 spans 17 amino acids. Germline lookup yields CDR1 SGHRS and CDR2 YFSETQ. CDR3 nucleotides: TGCGCCAGCAGCTTGGCCGGCACCGGGTACCCTAACTATGGCTACACCTTC. Protein product: CASSLAGTGYPNYGYTF.

Comment on this clone: At one of its ends the junction is not consistent with the germline gene, which may arise from a read error. This chain links TRBV30 with TRBJ1-4; D uncertain. This CDR3 region has 10 residues. CDR1 GTSNPN and CDR2 SVGIG come from the germline V gene (reference sequence). The DNA for the CDR3 is TGTGCCTGGCGGACTTGTAAAACTGTTTTT. The encoded protein is CAWRTCKTVF. The variable domain in full, with the rest retrieved from reference TRBV30 and TRBJ1-4, is SQTIHQWPATLVQPVGSPLSLECTVEGTSNPNLYWYRQAAGRGLQLLFYSVGIGQISSEVPQNLSASRPQDRQFILSSKKLLLSDSGFYLCAWRTCKTVFGSGTQLSVL.

The chain couples TRBV19 to TRBJ1-2; the match to TRBD1 covers 12 bases. The CDR3 covers 15 residues. V lost 6 bases, J lost 4 bases, and 6 bases stayed unmatched. Germline lookup yields CDR1 LNHDA and CDR2 SQIVND (reference sequence). The CDR3 protein is CASRSGQGAVYGYTF. The CDR3 bases are TGTGCCAGTAGGTCGGGACAGGGGGCGGTCTATGGCTACACCTTC.

Worth noting for this clone: A junction boundary mismatches the germline segment, possibly from a read error. The V call is TRBV11-2, the J call TRBJ2-7; 9 bases agree with TRBD1. The CDR3 has 15 residues. Germline CDR1 SGHAT, CDR2 FQNNGV. The CDR3 is CASSLGGQGRNEQYF. The CDR3 DNA sequence: TGTGCCAGCAGTTTAGGGGGACAGGGAAGAAACGAGCAGTACTTC.

The gene calls are TRBV13 and TRBJ2-5, with D maybe TRBD2 (7 bases). The germline V gene has CDR1 PRHDT and CDR2 FYEKMQ (reference sequence). V was clipped by 5 bases and J by 5 bases, with 15 bases between them. The CDR3 totals 14 residues. CDR3 in DNA: TGTGCCAGCAGCCCCTGGGGGGGGCCGGAGACCCAGTACTTC. Protein sequence: CASSPWGGPETQYF.

The chain employs TRBV15 and TRBJ2-5; 7 nucleotides align to TRBD1. After removal of 0 bases from V and 5 bases from J, the junction contained 6 bases not matched to a gene. The CDR3 contains 15 residues. CDR1 LNHNV and CDR2 YYDKDF come from the germline V gene (reference sequence). As DNA, the CDR3 is TGTGCCACCAGCAGAGATACAGGGGAAGGGGAGACCCAGTACTTC. This gives the protein CATSRDTGEGETQYF.

The V and J genes are TRBV5-1 and TRBJ2-7; 10 nucleotides line up with TRBD2. The V gene's germline CDR1 is SGHRS and CDR2 YFSETQ. The CDR3 contains 17 residues. The V and J ends lost 0 bases and 5 bases, in that order; junction bases with no gene match: 11. The CDR3 loop is CASSLGMRLAGVHEQYF. Written as DNA, the CDR3 is TGCGCCAGCAGCTTGGGGATGCGTCTAGCGGGAGTTCACGAGCAGTACTTC.

This chain links TRBV5-1 with TRBJ2-3, with TRBD1 identical over 10 bases. CDR1 is SGHRS, CDR2 YFSETQ, per germline. This CDR3 is 15 amino acids long. With 4 bases clipped from V and 3 bases from J, the junction kept 5 bases outside the gene matches. The CDR3: CASSGGTGETDTQYF. The CDR3 DNA reads as TGCGCCAGCAGCGGCGGGACAGGGGAAACAGATACGCAGTATTTT.

The genes are TRBV7-2 and TRBJ1-1, with a possible D match to TRBD1 (5 bases). V lost 5 bases and J 1 base, leaving 14 bases between the germline ends. The CDR3 has 15 residues. Germline-derived CDR1 and CDR2 are SGHTA and FQGNSA. CDR3 protein: CASSRVQVRNTEAFF. For the CDR3, the DNA is TGTGCCAGCAGCAGGGTACAGGTGCGGAACACTGAAGCTTTCTTT.

V usage is TRBV5-4 and J usage is TRBJ2-4; 9 bases are a match to TRBD1. This CDR3 has 16 amino acids. Trimming removed 5 bases from V and 0 bases from J; junction bases left unmatched: 6. Germline V gives CDR1 SGHNT, CDR2 YYREEE (reference sequence). CDR3 amino acids: CASSDRGSIAKNIQYF. The CDR3 DNA reads TGTGCCAGCAGTGACAGGGGGTCTATAGCCAAAAACATTCAGTACTTC.

CDR3 sequence reads: CASSRQGTGELFF. The CDR3 coding sequence is TGTGCCAGCAGCAGACAGGGGACCGGGGAGCTGTTTTTT. This chain links TRBV6-5 with TRBJ2-2, with 8 bases aligning to TRBD1. J gave up 5 bases and V 6 bases, and 2 bases lay outside the gene matches. Germline CDR1 MNHEY, CDR2 SVGAGI. The CDR3 runs 13 residues.

The CDR3 region has the DNA TGTGCCAGCAGCGTAGTGGGACAGGGACAGAAGACCTTC. Translated, it gives CASSVVGQGQKTF. V usage is TRBV9 and J usage is TRBJ1-2; TRBD1 agrees at 9 bases. Germline trimming cut 0 bases from V and 14 bases from J; bases unmatched to any gene: 8. The CDR3 extends over 13 amino acids. Per germline, CDR1 SGDLS and CDR2 YYNGEE.

The chain links TRBV27 to TRBJ2-7; D is possibly TRBD1 (6 bases). Trimming removed 4 bases from V and 1 base from J, with 8 bases in between. Germline loops: CDR1 MNHEY, CDR2 SMNVEV (reference sequence). The CDR3 is 13 amino acids. The CDR3 reads CASSSQGSYEQYF. CDR3 bases: TGTGCCAGCAGTTCGCAGGGGTCCTACGAGCAGTACTTC.

J is TRBJ2-7 and V is TRBV10-3, with D maybe TRBD1 (6 bases). Germline CDR1 is ENHRY and CDR2 is SYGVKD. Trimming cost V 6 bases and J 2 bases, with 14 bases left between them. There are 14 residues in the CDR3. CDR3 DNA: TGTGCCATCAGGGGGGACATTCCCCCCTACGAGCAGTACTTC. Amino acid sequence: CAIRGDIPPYEQYF.

The chain joins TRBV7-9 to TRBJ1-3, with D possibly matching TRBD1 (5 bases). The CDR3 runs to 15 residues. CDR1 is SEHNR, CDR2 FQNEAQ, per germline (reference sequence). The germline V and J ends were trimmed by 1 base and 4 bases, with 11 bases remaining between them. Here the CDR3 reads CASSLVGAGGNTIYF. The CDR3 region has the DNA TGTGCCAGCAGCTTAGTTGGGGCCGGAGGAAACACCATATATTTT.

The rearrangement links TRBV9 to TRBJ2-2; possibly TRBD1 for D (5 bases). The CDR3 consists of 15 residues. Germline values: CDR1 SGDLS, CDR2 YYNGEE. V was pared by 3 bases and J by 3 bases, with 12 bases between. The DNA of the CDR3 is TGTGCCAGCAGCGCCTTCGACAGTTACACCGGGGAGCTGTTTTTT. This sequence encodes CASSAFDSYTGELFF.

The chain recombines TRBV18 with TRBJ1-5, with a possible D match to TRBD1 (6 bases). Germline V gene lookup returns CDR1 KGHSH and CDR2 LQKENI. Between the trimmed V and J ends, which lost 2 bases and 2 bases, there was a span of 7 bases. This CDR3 contains 14 residues. The CDR3 DNA is TGTGCCAGCTCACCAGGGGGCGGCAATCAGCCCCAGCATTTT. This translates into CASSPGGGNQPQHF.

The gene calls are TRBV2 and TRBJ2-6; D is unresolved. Trimming left V 7 bases short and J 3 bases short, with 22 bases between. Per the germline V gene, CDR1 is SNHLY and CDR2 is FYNNEI. This CDR3 contains 18 residues. CDR3 bases: TGTGCCAGCACTGAGATCGGGTCCATTGTCTTTGGGGCCAACGTCCTGACTTTC. Amino acids: CASTEIGSIVFGANVLTF. Variable domain in full (rest from reference TRBV2 and TRBJ2-6): EPEVTQTPSHQVTQMGQEVILRCVPISNHLYFYWYRQILGQKVEFLVSFYNNEISEKSEIFDDQFSVERPDGSNFTLKIRSTKLEDSAMYFCASTEIGSIVFGANVLTFGAGSRLTVL.